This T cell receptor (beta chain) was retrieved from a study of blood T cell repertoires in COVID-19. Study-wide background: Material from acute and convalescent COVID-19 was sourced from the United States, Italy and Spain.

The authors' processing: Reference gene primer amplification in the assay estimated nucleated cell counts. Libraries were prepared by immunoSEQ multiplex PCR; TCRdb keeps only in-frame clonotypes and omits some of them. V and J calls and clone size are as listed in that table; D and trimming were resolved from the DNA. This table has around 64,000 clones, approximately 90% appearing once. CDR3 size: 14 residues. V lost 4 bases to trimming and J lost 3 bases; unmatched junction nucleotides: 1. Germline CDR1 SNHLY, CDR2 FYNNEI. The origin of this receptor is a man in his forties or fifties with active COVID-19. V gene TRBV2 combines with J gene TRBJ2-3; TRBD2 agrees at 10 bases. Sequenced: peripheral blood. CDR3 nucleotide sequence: TGTGCCAGCAGTGTGACTAGCGGGACAGATACGCAGTATTTT. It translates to CASSVTSGTDTQYF.